The rows below give T cell receptor beta chains drawn from one sample of a study of T cell repertoires in cytomegalovirus infection. No antigen has been identified for these receptors. TCRdb called the reads again in MiXCR, with one record for every CDR3 protein. The data show under 150,000 distinct CDR3 sequences, roughly 31% seen once. Source: CD8+ T cells from cultured PBMCs, taken from culture after CMV antigen stimulation. The receptors here all came from a human donor in good health (CMV status not recorded). Some clones in this sample may be carry-over from other donors' samples. The CDR3 runs from the conserved cysteine through the conserved F or W. Each record gives: clone size, D gene, J gene, V gene, CDR3 protein, CDR3 DNA. The D gene is left open where the match is weak. Rows give clone size only sometimes, using once, few, many, or a class for an expanded clone.

abundance: few
d_gene: -
j_gene: TRBJ2-1
v_gene: TRBV6-1
CDR3aa: CASSEAIGGEQFF
CDR3nt: TGTGCCAGCAGTGAAGCAATAGGGGGTGAGCAGTTCTTC

abundance: -
d_gene: TRBD1
j_gene: TRBJ2-1
v_gene: TRBV9
CDR3aa: CASSVGGGQVKEQFF
CDR3nt: TGTGCCAGCAGCGTAGGAGGGGGACAGGTGAAGGAGCAGTTCTTC

abundance: many
d_gene: TRBD1
j_gene: TRBJ2-1
v_gene: TRBV7-7
CDR3aa: CASSLGGDRGRQFF
CDR3nt: TGTGCTAGCAGCTTAGGTGGGGACAGGGGCAGGCAGTTCTTC

abundance: -
d_gene: -
j_gene: TRBJ2-2
v_gene: TRBV20-1
CDR3aa: CSARDPSGVGELFF
CDR3nt: TGCAGTGCTAGAGATCCCTCGGGTGTCGGGGAGCTGTTTTTT

abundance: few
d_gene: -
j_gene: TRBJ2-7
v_gene: TRBV11-2
CDR3aa: CASSKQRGGSGEQYF
CDR3nt: TGTGCCAGCAGCAAACAAAGAGGGGGTTCTGGCGAGCAGTACTTC

abundance: -
d_gene: -
j_gene: TRBJ1-4
v_gene: TRBV12-3/TRBV12-4
CDR3aa: CASRGEGVEKLFF
CDR3nt: TGTGCCAGCAGGGGTGAGGGGGTTGAAAAACTGTTTTTT

abundance: once
d_gene: -
j_gene: TRBJ2-2
v_gene: TRBV5-1
CDR3aa: CASTTSEGGPITGELFF
CDR3nt: TGCGCCAGCACTACTTCGGAGGGGGGGCCGATCACCGGGGAGCTGTTTTTT

abundance: -
d_gene: -
j_gene: TRBJ1-2
v_gene: TRBV7-2
CDR3aa: CASSPTGMDGYTF
CDR3nt: TGTGCCAGCAGCCCGACAGGAATGGATGGCTACACCTTC

abundance: -
d_gene: -
j_gene: TRBJ2-1
v_gene: TRBV6-2/TRBV6-3
CDR3aa: CASTESDEQFF
CDR3nt: TGTGCCAGCACGGAGAGTGATGAGCAGTTCTTC

abundance: once
d_gene: TRBD1
j_gene: TRBJ1-6
v_gene: TRBV27
CDR3aa: CASKQGWDNSPLHF
CDR3nt: TGTGCCAGCAAACAGGGGTGGGATAATTCACCCCTCCACTTT

abundance: -
d_gene: -
j_gene: TRBJ1-6
v_gene: TRBV11-2
CDR3aa: CASSLGSPETSPLHF
CDR3nt: TGTGCCAGCAGCTTAGGCAGTCCCGAAACTTCACCCCTCCACTTT

abundance: -
d_gene: -
j_gene: TRBJ2-7
v_gene: TRBV12-3/TRBV12-4
CDR3aa: CASSGRVSYEQYF
CDR3nt: TGTGCCAGCAGTGGCAGGGTTTCCTACGAGCAGTACTTC

abundance: few
d_gene: -
j_gene: TRBJ2-3
v_gene: TRBV7-9
CDR3aa: CASSFAGVDTQYF
CDR3nt: TGTGCCAGCAGTTTTGCAGGGGTAGATACGCAGTATTTT

abundance: -
d_gene: -
j_gene: TRBJ2-3
v_gene: TRBV19
CDR3aa: CASSIAPQGLLTDTQYF
CDR3nt: TGTGCCAGTAGTATCGCCCCACAGGGATTGCTTACAGATACGCAGTATTTT

abundance: many
d_gene: TRBD1
j_gene: TRBJ1-2
v_gene: TRBV7-2
CDR3aa: CASSPPQGANYGYTF
CDR3nt: TGTGCCAGCAGCCCCCCCCAGGGGGCTAACTATGGCTACACCTTC

abundance: -
d_gene: -
j_gene: TRBJ1-2
v_gene: TRBV6-2/TRBV6-3
CDR3aa: CASSTVANYGYTF
CDR3nt: TGTGCCAGCTCGACAGTAGCTAACTATGGCTACACCTTC

abundance: -
d_gene: TRBD2
j_gene: TRBJ2-7
v_gene: TRBV7-8
CDR3aa: CASSLGASGSYEQYF
CDR3nt: TGTGCCAGCAGCTTAGGGGCTAGCGGATCCTACGAGCAGTACTTC

abundance: many
d_gene: -
j_gene: TRBJ1-1
v_gene: TRBV6-5
CDR3aa: CASSYSTLDRNTEAFF
CDR3nt: TGTGCCAGCAGTTATTCCACTCTGGACAGAAACACTGAAGCTTTCTTT

abundance: -
d_gene: -
j_gene: TRBJ1-1
v_gene: TRBV7-9
CDR3aa: CASSSEPRTHHTEAFF
CDR3nt: TGTGCCAGCAGCTCCGAACCCCGGACCCATCACACTGAAGCTTTCTTT

abundance: -
d_gene: -
j_gene: TRBJ2-7
v_gene: TRBV6-5
CDR3aa: CASSYSTAGVEQYF
CDR3nt: TGTGCCAGCAGTTACTCGACGGCAGGAGTCGAGCAGTACTTC

abundance: few
d_gene: TRBD1
j_gene: TRBJ2-7
v_gene: TRBV6-5
CDR3aa: CASSRQGSSYEQYF
CDR3nt: TGTGCCAGCAGTCGACAGGGCAGCTCCTACGAGCAGTACTTC

abundance: -
d_gene: TRBD1
j_gene: TRBJ1-2
v_gene: TRBV7-9
CDR3aa: CASSQSDRASPNYGYTF
CDR3nt: TGTGCCAGCAGCCAAAGCGACAGGGCCTCTCCTAACTATGGCTACACCTTC

abundance: -
d_gene: -
j_gene: TRBJ1-2
v_gene: TRBV7-4
CDR3aa: CASSLDSMGRYTF
CDR3nt: TGTGCCAGCAGCTTAGACTCAATGGGGCGCTACACCTTC

abundance: once
d_gene: TRBD2
j_gene: TRBJ2-1
v_gene: TRBV4-3
CDR3aa: CASSQDPASGSYNEQFF
CDR3nt: TGCGCCAGCAGCCAAGATCCGGCTAGCGGATCCTACAATGAGCAGTTCTTC

abundance: many
d_gene: -
j_gene: TRBJ2-7
v_gene: TRBV7-2
CDR3aa: CASSLVGSPYEQYF
CDR3nt: TGTGCCAGCAGCTTAGTTGGAAGTCCCTACGAGCAGTACTTC

abundance: -
d_gene: -
j_gene: TRBJ2-7
v_gene: TRBV6-1
CDR3aa: CASSDLVGEQYF
CDR3nt: TGTGCCAGCAGTGACCTTGTCGGCGAGCAGTACTTC

abundance: -
d_gene: -
j_gene: TRBJ1-5
v_gene: TRBV6-5
CDR3aa: CASSYGPGQPQHF
CDR3nt: TGTGCCAGCAGTTATGGTCCAGGACAGCCCCAGCATTTT

abundance: few
d_gene: TRBD1
j_gene: TRBJ2-1
v_gene: TRBV19
CDR3aa: CASSIGQGWDEQFF
CDR3nt: TGTGCCAGTAGTATAGGACAGGGGTGGGATGAGCAGTTCTTC

abundance: -
d_gene: -
j_gene: TRBJ1-3
v_gene: TRBV7-2
CDR3aa: CASSLVFGSRNTIYF
CDR3nt: TGTGCCAGCAGCTTAGTGTTTGGTAGCAGAAACACCATATATTTT

abundance: few
d_gene: -
j_gene: TRBJ1-2
v_gene: TRBV3-1
CDR3aa: CASSQANSRDYGYTF
CDR3nt: TGTGCCAGCAGCCAAGCCAACAGCAGGGACTATGGCTACACCTTC

abundance: many
d_gene: -
j_gene: TRBJ1-3
v_gene: TRBV6-5
CDR3aa: CASSYEVSGNTIYF
CDR3nt: TGTGCCAGCAGTTACGAGGTATCAGGAAACACCATATATTTT

abundance: -
d_gene: -
j_gene: TRBJ2-3
v_gene: TRBV9
CDR3aa: CASSVGQSSTDTQYF
CDR3nt: TGTGCCAGCAGCGTAGGACAATCAAGCACAGATACGCAGTATTTT

abundance: -
d_gene: -
j_gene: TRBJ1-4
v_gene: TRBV7-9
CDR3aa: CASSLQDLANEKLFF
CDR3nt: TGTGCCAGCAGCTTACAGGATTTAGCTAATGAAAAACTGTTTTTT

abundance: -
d_gene: TRBD1
j_gene: TRBJ2-7
v_gene: TRBV7-3
CDR3aa: CASSTKDRRVPYEQYF
CDR3nt: TGTGCCAGCAGCACCAAGGACAGGCGGGTCCCCTACGAGCAGTACTTC

abundance: -
d_gene: TRBD1
j_gene: TRBJ1-2
v_gene: TRBV4-3
CDR3aa: CASSHPGQGGYGYTF
CDR3nt: TGCGCCAGCAGCCATCCGGGACAGGGAGGCTATGGCTACACCTTC

abundance: once
d_gene: -
j_gene: TRBJ2-5
v_gene: TRBV3-1
CDR3aa: CASSRNPGGQETQYF
CDR3nt: TGTGCCAGCAGCCGAAACCCCGGGGGCCAAGAGACCCAGTACTTC

abundance: many
d_gene: TRBD2
j_gene: TRBJ2-2
v_gene: TRBV7-6
CDR3aa: CASSEGTSGGALSGELFF
CDR3nt: TGTGCCAGCAGTGAAGGGACTAGCGGGGGGGCTCTATCCGGGGAGCTGTTTTTT

abundance: -
d_gene: TRBD1
j_gene: TRBJ1-1
v_gene: TRBV7-2
CDR3aa: CASSLSGGSTEAFF
CDR3nt: TGTGCCAGCAGCTTATCAGGGGGGAGCACTGAAGCTTTCTTT

abundance: few
d_gene: TRBD2
j_gene: TRBJ2-3
v_gene: TRBV7-2
CDR3aa: CASSRLAGGITDTQYF
CDR3nt: TGTGCCAGCAGCCGGTTAGCGGGGGGCATCACAGATACGCAGTATTTT

abundance: many
d_gene: -
j_gene: TRBJ2-2
v_gene: TRBV6-5
CDR3aa: CASSYFMGGPNTGELFF
CDR3nt: TGTGCCAGCAGTTACTTTATGGGGGGGCCGAACACCGGGGAGCTGTTTTTT

abundance: -
d_gene: TRBD2
j_gene: TRBJ2-7
v_gene: TRBV7-2
CDR3aa: CASSYFSGRTLEQYF
CDR3nt: TGTGCCAGCAGCTACTTTAGCGGGCGTACGTTGGAGCAGTACTTC

abundance: few
d_gene: -
j_gene: TRBJ2-1
v_gene: TRBV3-1
CDR3aa: CASSHNLNEQFF
CDR3nt: TGTGCCAGCAGCCACAACCTCAATGAGCAGTTCTTC

abundance: once
d_gene: -
j_gene: TRBJ1-1
v_gene: TRBV19
CDR3aa: CASSILNTEAFF
CDR3nt: TGTGCCAGTAGTATACTGAACACTGAAGCTTTCTTT

abundance: -
d_gene: TRBD1
j_gene: TRBJ1-1
v_gene: TRBV5-1
CDR3aa: CASSLGDRGPPSMNTEAFF
CDR3nt: TGCGCCAGCAGCTTGGGGGACAGGGGGCCCCCATCCATGAACACTGAAGCTTTCTTT

abundance: -
d_gene: TRBD1
j_gene: TRBJ1-5
v_gene: TRBV20-1
CDR3aa: CSAGTRGYNQPQHF
CDR3nt: TGCAGTGCTGGGACCAGGGGGTACAATCAGCCCCAGCATTTT

abundance: -
d_gene: -
j_gene: TRBJ1-1
v_gene: TRBV12-3/TRBV12-4
CDR3aa: CASSFNSPEAFF
CDR3nt: TGTGCCAGCAGTTTTAACTCTCCTGAAGCTTTCTTT

abundance: -
d_gene: -
j_gene: TRBJ1-4
v_gene: TRBV28
CDR3aa: CASSLIRATNEKLFF
CDR3nt: TGTGCCAGCAGTTTAATCAGGGCAACTAATGAAAAACTGTTTTTT

abundance: -
d_gene: -
j_gene: TRBJ2-3
v_gene: TRBV18
CDR3aa: CASSPSYRDSSTDTQYF
CDR3nt: TGTGCCAGCTCACCTTCCTACAGGGACTCTAGCACAGATACGCAGTATTTT

abundance: -
d_gene: TRBD1
j_gene: TRBJ1-1
v_gene: TRBV25-1
CDR3aa: CASSEYFGTGEAFF
CDR3nt: TGTGCCAGCAGTGAATATTTCGGGACAGGGGAAGCTTTCTTT

abundance: -
d_gene: TRBD1
j_gene: TRBJ1-3
v_gene: TRBV7-6
CDR3aa: CASSSPRQGAGGNTIYF
CDR3nt: TGTGCCAGCAGCTCGCCTCGACAGGGGGCGGGGGGAAACACCATATATTTT

abundance: few
d_gene: -
j_gene: TRBJ2-5
v_gene: TRBV4-1
CDR3aa: CASSQEAGALQETQYF
CDR3nt: TGCGCCAGCAGCCAGGAGGCAGGGGCCCTCCAAGAGACCCAGTACTTC

abundance: -
d_gene: -
j_gene: TRBJ1-4
v_gene: TRBV2
CDR3aa: CASSGFATNEKLFF
CDR3nt: TGTGCCAGCAGTGGCTTTGCAACTAATGAAAAACTGTTTTTT

abundance: -
d_gene: -
j_gene: TRBJ1-6
v_gene: TRBV2
CDR3aa: CASSDGSSYNSPLHF
CDR3nt: TGTGCCAGCAGTGATGGGAGCTCCTATAATTCACCCCTCCACTTT

abundance: -
d_gene: -
j_gene: TRBJ2-3
v_gene: TRBV19
CDR3aa: CASSHLDSTDTQYF
CDR3nt: TGTGCCAGTAGTCACCTGGACAGCACAGATACGCAGTATTTT

abundance: -
d_gene: TRBD1
j_gene: TRBJ2-3
v_gene: TRBV20-1
CDR3aa: CSASRTGSTDTQYF
CDR3nt: TGCAGTGCTTCCCGGACAGGGTCCACAGATACGCAGTATTTT